The 12 T cell receptor beta chains given below trace back to one sample, sequenced in a study of blood T cell repertoires in COVID-19. Some clones are missing from TCRdb's copy, which holds only in-frame ones; the method was immunoSEQ multiplex PCR. The table shows over 85,000 clones, with around 74% occurring only once. The sequencing input was peripheral blood. Every receptor here comes from a woman aged 60-70 years with acute or convalescent COVID-19.

As to this clone: Other DNA sequences in the sample encode the same CDR3. The chain has TRBV3-1 (or the pseudogene TRBV3-2) and TRBJ1-3; D is perhaps TRBD1 (6 bases). The CDR3 runs to 14 residues. The ends were cut back, 4 bases at V and 2 bases at J, with 9 bases in the middle. Germline lookup yields CDR1 LGHDT and CDR2 YNNKEL (reference sequence). The DNA of the CDR3 is TGTGCCAGCAGCCTACAGGGCCCTGGAAACACCATATATTTT. This encodes CASSLQGPGNTIYF.

This clone was recorded a few times. V gene TRBV5-5 combines with J gene TRBJ1-2, with TRBD1 matching 8 bases. CDR1 and CDR2 (germline): SGHKS, YYEKEE (reference sequence). The length of the CDR3 is 15 residues. The V gene end was trimmed by 0 bases and the J gene end by 4 bases; junction bases not matched to a gene: 5. CDR3 DNA sequence: TGTGCCAGCAGCTTGGAACAGGGGGGAGTCTATGGCTACACCTTC. Translation gives CASSLEQGGVYGYTF.

The chain has TRBV3-1 (or the pseudogene TRBV3-2) and TRBJ2-1, with 7 bases identical to TRBD2. Losses at the gene ends were 5 bases for V and 6 bases for J; bases not matched to a gene: 10. Germline V gene data show CDR1 as LGHDT and CDR2 as YNNKEL (reference sequence). This CDR3 has 15 residues. The CDR3 DNA reads TGTGCCAGCAGCGCTACTAGCGCCGAAGGCAATGAGCAGTTCTTC. This gives the protein CASSATSAEGNEQFF.

The table lists this clone with a count of one. The V call is TRBV14, the J call TRBJ2-7; 7 nucleotides agree with TRBD2. The CDR3 has 16 amino acids. The V and J ends lost 1 base and 6 bases, in that order; junction bases with no gene match: 12. Germline CDR1 SGHDN, CDR2 FVKESK. The CDR3 DNA sequence: TGTGCCAGCAGCCAAGTGAGAATTAGCGGGTTAGCCGAGCAGTACTTC. Translating it yields CASSQVRISGLAEQYF.

V is TRBV7-6 and J is TRBJ1-5; D is undetermined. With 7 bases removed from V and 3 bases from J, the gap between germline ends came to 16 bases. The CDR3 has 15 amino acids. Germline V gene sequence: CDR1 SGHVS, CDR2 FNYEAQ. The chain's CDR3 is CASILLRADNQPQHF. The CDR3 DNA is TGTGCCAGCATCCTACTGAGGGCAGACAATCAGCCCCAGCATTTT.

The genes are TRBV5-5 and TRBJ2-5; no reliable D call. Germline lookup yields CDR1 SGHKS and CDR2 YYEKEE (reference sequence). The length of the CDR3 is 14 residues. The V end lost 0 bases, the J end lost 9 bases, and 15 bases lay between the germline ends. CDR3 coding DNA: TGTGCCAGCAGCTTGGGCGGCTCCGAGAAGGCCCAGTACTTC. It specifies CASSLGGSEKAQYF.

The rearrangement uses TRBV24-1 and TRBJ2-3, with 9 nucleotides matching TRBD1. Germline CDR1 KGHDR, CDR2 SFDVKD. This CDR3 is built from 13 residues. J gave up 8 bases and V 9 bases, and 8 bases lay outside the gene matches. The DNA for the CDR3 is TGTGCCACCCAGGGACAGGGATCACGTACGCAGTATTTT. Residues: CATQGQGSRTQYF.

This clone was detected a few times. CDR3 in amino acids: CASSLDRVSTDTQYF. In DNA form, the CDR3 reads TGTGCCAGCAGCTTAGACAGGGTTAGCACAGATACGCAGTATTTT. This chain links TRBV7-2 with TRBJ2-3; possible D gene TRBD1, 6 bases. Germline CDR1 is SGHTA and CDR2 is FQGNSA. The CDR3 totals 15 residues. V shed 1 base and J shed 0 bases, with 8 bases lying between them.

This clone was counted a few times. The chain has TRBV6-5 and TRBJ1-6, with 9 bases matching TRBD1. V gave up 6 bases and J gave up 7 bases; unmatched junction bases: 4. The CDR3 extends over 14 amino acids. The V gene's germline CDR1 is MNHEY and CDR2 SVGAGI. This CDR3 reads CASRRGQGNSPLHF. The CDR3 bases are TGTGCCAGCAGACGCGGACAGGGGAATTCACCCCTCCACTTT.

The chain combines TRBV21-1 with TRBJ1-1; no check of the table's D call, TRBD1, against the DNA was made. TRBV21-1 constitutes a pseudogene. This CDR3 is 17 amino acids long. CDR3 bases: TGTGCCAGCAGCAAACCCCCGGACAGGGCGAGGGACACTGAAGCTTTCTTT. It yields the protein CASSKPPDRARDTEAFF.

The rearrangement links TRBV9 to TRBJ1-5; D gene ambiguous. The CDR3 runs to 15 residues. Looked up from germline, CDR1 is SGDLS and CDR2 is YYNGEE. V lost 4 bases and J 7 bases, leaving 18 bases between the germline ends. CDR3 region: CASSPSPNGGQPQHF. As DNA, the CDR3 is TGTGCCAGCAGCCCCAGTCCCAACGGCGGGCAGCCCCAGCATTTT.

The V call is TRBV15, the J call TRBJ1-4; D gene unclear. This CDR3 has 16 residues. Trimming took 0 bases from V and 4 from J, leaving 12 bases between them. Per the germline V gene, CDR1 is LNHNV and CDR2 is YYDKDF (reference sequence). The chain's CDR3 is CATSRDMAVRNEKLFF. DNA of the CDR3: TGTGCCACCAGCAGAGATATGGCAGTACGTAATGAAAAACTGTTTTTT.